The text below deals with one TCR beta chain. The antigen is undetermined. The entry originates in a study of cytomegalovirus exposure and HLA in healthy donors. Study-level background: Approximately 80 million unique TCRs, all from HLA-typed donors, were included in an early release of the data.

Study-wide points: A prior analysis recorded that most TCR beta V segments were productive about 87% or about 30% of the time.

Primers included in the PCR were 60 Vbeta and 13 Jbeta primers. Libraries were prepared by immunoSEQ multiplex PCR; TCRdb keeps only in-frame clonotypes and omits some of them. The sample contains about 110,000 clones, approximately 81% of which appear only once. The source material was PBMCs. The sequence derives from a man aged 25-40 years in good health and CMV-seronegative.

The CDR3 here is CSVEAVSVGNEQFF. CDR3 in DNA: TGCAGCGTTGAAGCGGTTAGCGTCGGCAATGAGCAGTTCTTC. The chain couples TRBV29-1 to TRBJ2-1, with a tentative D call TRBD2 (5 bases). V was pared by 1 base and J by 6 bases, with 13 bases between. Germline V lookup: CDR1 SQVTM, CDR2 ANQGSEA. The CDR3 length is 14 residues.